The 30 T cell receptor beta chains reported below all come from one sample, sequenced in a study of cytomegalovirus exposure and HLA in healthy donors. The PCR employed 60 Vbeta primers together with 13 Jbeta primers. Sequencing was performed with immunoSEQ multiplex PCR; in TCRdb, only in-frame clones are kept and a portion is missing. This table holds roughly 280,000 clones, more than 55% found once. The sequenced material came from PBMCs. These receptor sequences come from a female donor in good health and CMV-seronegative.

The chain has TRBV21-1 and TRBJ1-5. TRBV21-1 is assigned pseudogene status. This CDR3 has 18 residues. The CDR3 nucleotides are TGTGCCAGCAGCAAAGCTGCGGGTTTGGAGTACGACAATCAGCCCCAGCATTTT. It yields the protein CASSKAAGLEYDNQPQHF.

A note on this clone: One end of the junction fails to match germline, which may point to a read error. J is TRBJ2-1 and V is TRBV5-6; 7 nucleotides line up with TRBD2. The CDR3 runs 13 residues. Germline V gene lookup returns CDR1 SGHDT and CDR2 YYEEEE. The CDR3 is CASSLFKGGTYLF. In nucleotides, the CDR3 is TGTGCCAGCAGCTTATTTAAGGGAGGGACTTATCTCTTC.

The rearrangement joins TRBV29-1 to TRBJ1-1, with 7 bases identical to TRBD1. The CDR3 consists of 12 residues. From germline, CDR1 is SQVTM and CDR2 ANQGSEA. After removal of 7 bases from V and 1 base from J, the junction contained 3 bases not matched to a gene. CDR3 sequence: CSGGQRNTEAFF. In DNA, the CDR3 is TGCAGCGGGGGACAGAGGAACACTGAAGCTTTCTTT. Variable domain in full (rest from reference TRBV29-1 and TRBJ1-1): SAVISQKPSRDICQRGTSLTIQCQVDSQVTMMFWYRQQPGQSLTLIATANQGSEATYESGFVIDKFPISRPNLTFSTLTVSNMSPEDSSIYLCSGGQRNTEAFFGQGTRLTVV.

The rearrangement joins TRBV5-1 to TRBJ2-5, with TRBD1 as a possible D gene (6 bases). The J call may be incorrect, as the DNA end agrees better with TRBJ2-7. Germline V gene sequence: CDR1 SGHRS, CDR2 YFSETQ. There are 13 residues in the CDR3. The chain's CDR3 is CASSFTGYYEQYF. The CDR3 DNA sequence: TGCGCCAGCAGCTTTACAGGGTACTACGAGCAGTACTTC.

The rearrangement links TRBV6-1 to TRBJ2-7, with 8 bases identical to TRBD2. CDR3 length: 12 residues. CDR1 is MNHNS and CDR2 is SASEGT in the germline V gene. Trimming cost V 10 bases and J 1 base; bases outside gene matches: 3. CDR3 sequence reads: CATKRESYEQYF. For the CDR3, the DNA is TGTGCCACCAAGCGGGAGTCCTACGAGCAGTACTTC.

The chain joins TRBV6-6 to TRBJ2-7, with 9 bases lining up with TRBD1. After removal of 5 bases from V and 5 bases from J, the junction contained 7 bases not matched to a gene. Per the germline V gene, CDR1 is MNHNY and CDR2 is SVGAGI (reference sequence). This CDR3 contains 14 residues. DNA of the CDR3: TGTGCCAGCAGTCTCCGGGACAGGGTCCACGAGCAGTACTTC. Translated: CASSLRDRVHEQYF.

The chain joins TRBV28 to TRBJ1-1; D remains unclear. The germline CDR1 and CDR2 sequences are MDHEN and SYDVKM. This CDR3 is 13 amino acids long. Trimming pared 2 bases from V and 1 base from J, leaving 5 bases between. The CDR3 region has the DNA TGTGCCAGCAGTTTAGGGAGGAACACTGAAGCTTTCTTT. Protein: CASSLGRNTEAFF.

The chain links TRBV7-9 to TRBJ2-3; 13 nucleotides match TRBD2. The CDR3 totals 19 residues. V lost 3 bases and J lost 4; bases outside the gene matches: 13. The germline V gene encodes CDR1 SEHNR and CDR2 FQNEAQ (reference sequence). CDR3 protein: CASSFPLGTSGKFADTQYF. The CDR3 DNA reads TGTGCCAGCAGCTTTCCTCTAGGGACTAGCGGGAAATTTGCAGATACGCAGTATTTT.

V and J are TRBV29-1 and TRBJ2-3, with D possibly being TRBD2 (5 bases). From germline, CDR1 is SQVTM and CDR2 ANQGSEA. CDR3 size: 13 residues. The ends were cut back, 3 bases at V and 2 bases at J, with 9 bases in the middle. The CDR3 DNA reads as TGCAGCGTTGACCGGGGTCACACAGATACGCAGTATTTT. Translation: CSVDRGHTDTQYF.

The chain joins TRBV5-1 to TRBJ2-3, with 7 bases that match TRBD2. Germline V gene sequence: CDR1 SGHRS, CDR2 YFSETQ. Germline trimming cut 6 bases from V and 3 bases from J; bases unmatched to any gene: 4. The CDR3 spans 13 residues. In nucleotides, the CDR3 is TGCGCCAGCACCGAAGCGGGAACAGATACGCAGTATTTT. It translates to CASTEAGTDTQYF.

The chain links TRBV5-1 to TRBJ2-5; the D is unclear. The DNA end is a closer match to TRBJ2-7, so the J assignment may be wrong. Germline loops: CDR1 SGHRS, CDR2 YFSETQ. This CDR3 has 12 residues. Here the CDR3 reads CASSLAPYEQYF. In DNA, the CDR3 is TGCGCCAGCAGCTTGGCCCCTTACGAGCAGTACTTC.

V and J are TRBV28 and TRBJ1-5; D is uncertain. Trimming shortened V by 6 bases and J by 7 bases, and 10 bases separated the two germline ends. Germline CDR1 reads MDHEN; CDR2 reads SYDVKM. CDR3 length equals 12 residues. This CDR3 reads CASRLASQPQHF. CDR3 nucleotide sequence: TGTGCCAGCAGGCTAGCGAGCCAGCCCCAGCATTTT.

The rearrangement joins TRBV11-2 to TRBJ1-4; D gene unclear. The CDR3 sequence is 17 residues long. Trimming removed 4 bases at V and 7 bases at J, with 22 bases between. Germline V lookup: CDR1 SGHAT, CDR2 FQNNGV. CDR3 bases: TGTGCCAGCAGCTCCGAGTCCGGTGGTTGGGCCCGTGAAAAACTGTTTTTT. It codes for CASSSESGGWAREKLFF.

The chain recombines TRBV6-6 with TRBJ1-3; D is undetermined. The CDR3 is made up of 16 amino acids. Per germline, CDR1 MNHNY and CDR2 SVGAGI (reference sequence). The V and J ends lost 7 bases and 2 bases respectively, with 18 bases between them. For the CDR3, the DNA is TGTGCCAGCATCCTAGACGGTCCAACCGCTGGAAACACCATATATTTT. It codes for CASILDGPTAGNTIYF.

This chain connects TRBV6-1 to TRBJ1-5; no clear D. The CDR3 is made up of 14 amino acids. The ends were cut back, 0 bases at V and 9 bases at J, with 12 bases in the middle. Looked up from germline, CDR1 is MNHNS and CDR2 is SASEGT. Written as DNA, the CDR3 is TGTGCCAGCAGTGAAGCCCGGTCTATCCGGCCCCAGCATTTT. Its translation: CASSEARSIRPQHF.

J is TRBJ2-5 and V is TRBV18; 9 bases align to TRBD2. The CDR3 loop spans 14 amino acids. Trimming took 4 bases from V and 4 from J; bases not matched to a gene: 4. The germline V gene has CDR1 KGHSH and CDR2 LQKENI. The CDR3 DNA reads TGTGCCAGCTCACTAGCGGGAGTGTCAGAGACCCAGTACTTC. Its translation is CASSLAGVSETQYF.

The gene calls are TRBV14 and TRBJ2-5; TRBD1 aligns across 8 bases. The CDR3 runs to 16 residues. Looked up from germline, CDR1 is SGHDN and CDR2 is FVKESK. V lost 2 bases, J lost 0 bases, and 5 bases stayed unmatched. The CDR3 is CASSQFRGQDQETQYF. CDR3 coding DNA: TGTGCCAGCAGCCAATTTCGGGGACAGGACCAAGAGACCCAGTACTTC.

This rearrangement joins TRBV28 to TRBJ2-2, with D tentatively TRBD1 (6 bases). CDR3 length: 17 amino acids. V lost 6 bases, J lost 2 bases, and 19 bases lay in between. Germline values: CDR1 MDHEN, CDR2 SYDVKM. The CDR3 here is CASSSTGRGRNTGELFF. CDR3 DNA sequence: TGTGCCAGCAGCTCAACCGGCAGGGGACGAAACACCGGGGAGCTGTTTTTT.

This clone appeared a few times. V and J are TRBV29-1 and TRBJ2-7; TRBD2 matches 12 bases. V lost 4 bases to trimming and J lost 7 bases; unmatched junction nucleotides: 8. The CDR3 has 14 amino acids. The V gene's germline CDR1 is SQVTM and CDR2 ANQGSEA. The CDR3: CSVGRTSGIVEQYF. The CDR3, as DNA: TGCAGCGTTGGCAGGACTAGCGGGATAGTGGAGCAGTACTTC.

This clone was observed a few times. CDR3 sequence (DNA): TGTGCCAGCAGCGTAAGGGACACAACCTACGAGCAGTACTTC. Protein product: CASSVRDTTYEQYF. V gene TRBV9 combines with J gene TRBJ2-7, with a weak D call TRBD1 (6 bases). Germline CDR1 is SGDLS and CDR2 is YYNGEE. This CDR3 contains 14 residues. V was shortened by 1 base and J by 2 bases, with 10 bases between the two germline ends.

The chain's CDR3 is CASRLDRAAGEQFF. The DNA of the CDR3 is TGTGCCAGCAGATTGGACAGGGCGGCGGGCGAGCAGTTCTTC. This rearrangement joins TRBV27 to TRBJ2-1; 8 bases fit TRBD1. The CDR3 spans 14 residues. Germline V lookup: CDR1 MNHEY, CDR2 SMNVEV (reference sequence). V lost 6 bases and J lost 10; bases outside the gene matches: 11.

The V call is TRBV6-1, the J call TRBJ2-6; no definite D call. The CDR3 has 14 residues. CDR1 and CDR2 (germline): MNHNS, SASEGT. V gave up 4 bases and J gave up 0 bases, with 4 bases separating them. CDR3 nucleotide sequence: TGTGCCAGCAGTGGACTCTCTGGGGCCAACGTCCTGACTTTC. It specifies CASSGLSGANVLTF.

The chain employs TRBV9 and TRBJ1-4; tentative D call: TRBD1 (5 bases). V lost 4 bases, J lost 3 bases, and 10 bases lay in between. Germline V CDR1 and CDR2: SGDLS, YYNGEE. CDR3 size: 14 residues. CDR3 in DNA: TGTGCCAGCAGCCAACAGGTTTCTAATGAAAAACTGTTTTTT. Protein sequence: CASSQQVSNEKLFF.

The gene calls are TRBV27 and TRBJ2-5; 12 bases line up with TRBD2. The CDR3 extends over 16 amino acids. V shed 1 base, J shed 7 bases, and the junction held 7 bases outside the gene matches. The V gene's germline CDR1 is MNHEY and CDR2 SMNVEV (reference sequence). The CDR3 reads CASSLYPSGRVGTQYF. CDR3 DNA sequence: TGTGCCAGCAGTTTATATCCTAGCGGGAGGGTTGGGACCCAGTACTTC.

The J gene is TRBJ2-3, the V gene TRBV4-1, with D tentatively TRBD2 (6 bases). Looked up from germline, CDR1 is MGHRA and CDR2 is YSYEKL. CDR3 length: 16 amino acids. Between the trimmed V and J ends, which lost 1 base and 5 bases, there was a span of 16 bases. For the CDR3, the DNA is TGCGCCAGCAGCCAAGTGTGGCGCGAGGGACTAGATACGCAGTATTTT. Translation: CASSQVWREGLDTQYF.

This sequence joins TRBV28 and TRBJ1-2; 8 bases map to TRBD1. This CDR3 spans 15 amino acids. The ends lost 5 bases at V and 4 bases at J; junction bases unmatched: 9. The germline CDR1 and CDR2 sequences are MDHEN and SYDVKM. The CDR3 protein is CASSAGTGWVYGYTF. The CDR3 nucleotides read TGTGCCAGCAGTGCCGGGACAGGATGGGTCTATGGCTACACCTTC.

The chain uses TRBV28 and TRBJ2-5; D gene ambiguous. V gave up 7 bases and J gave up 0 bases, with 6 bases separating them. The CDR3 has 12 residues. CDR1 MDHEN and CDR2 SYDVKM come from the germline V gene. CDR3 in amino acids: CASTPNQETQYF. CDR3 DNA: TGTGCCAGCACCCCCAACCAAGAGACCCAGTACTTC.

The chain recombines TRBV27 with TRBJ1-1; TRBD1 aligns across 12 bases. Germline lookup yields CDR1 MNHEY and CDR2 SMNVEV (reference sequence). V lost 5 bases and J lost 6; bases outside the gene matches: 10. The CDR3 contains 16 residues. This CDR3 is CASSPRDRGLWAEAFF. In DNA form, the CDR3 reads TGTGCCAGCAGTCCTAGGGACAGGGGGCTTTGGGCTGAAGCTTTCTTT.

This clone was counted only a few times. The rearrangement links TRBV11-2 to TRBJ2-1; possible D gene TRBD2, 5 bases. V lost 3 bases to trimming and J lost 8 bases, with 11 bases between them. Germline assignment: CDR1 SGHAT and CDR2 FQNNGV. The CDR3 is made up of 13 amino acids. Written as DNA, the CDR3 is TGTGCCAGCAGCTTTGGCGGGTATGATGAGCAGTTCTTC. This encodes CASSFGGYDEQFF. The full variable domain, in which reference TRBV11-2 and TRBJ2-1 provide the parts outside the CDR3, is EAGVAQSPRYKIIEKRQSVAFWCNPISGHATLYWYQQILGQGPKLLIQFQNNGVVDDSQLPKDRFSAERLKGVDSTLKIQPAKLEDSAVYLCASSFGGYDEQFFGPGTRLTVL.

The CDR3 region has the DNA TGTGTGGGGCAGGTAGCGGCGAATGAGCAGTTCTTC. It yields the protein CVGQVAANEQFF. This chain connects TRBV7-9 to TRBJ2-1, with D possibly matching TRBD2 (6 bases). Germline assignment: CDR1 SEHNR and CDR2 FQNEAQ (reference sequence). This CDR3 has 12 residues.